This T cell receptor beta chain was sequenced for a study of T cell repertoires in cytomegalovirus infection (dated by TCRdb to about 2019). With regard to the full study: Because public TCR beta signatures pointed to carriage of CMV infection together with the matching HLA type, the HLA type of each donor mattered for the analysis. Here is what the overall study found, with its caveats: In both this cohort and an independent roughly 330-donor cohort, the cumulative frequency of public TCR beta family members distinguished carriers of CMV infection plus the relevant HLA type. The ex vivo response was dominated by HLA-C-restricted CMV-specific TCR beta clonotypes, which also provided the single most frequent clonotype in two of eight donors.

TCRdb names Illumina HiSeq 1500 as the instrument used. The public reads were reanalyzed by TCRdb: fastp trimming at Q25, MiXCR alignment, in-frame beta chains only. Rows are combined by CDR3 protein, so each entry shows the most common genes and DNA. The sample has about 360,000 distinct CDR3 sequences on record, roughly 20% of them singletons. The ten top clones hold 8.7% of the sample. A word on this clonotype: The antigen it recognizes is unknown. No per-base quality is available; no much larger clone lies one base away.

The TCR sequence derives from a human donor in good health (CMV status not recorded). Some clones in this sample may be carry-over from other donors' samples. What was sequenced was PBMCs.

In nucleotides, the sequence is TGTGCCAGCAGCCCTCACACTAGCGACGACCTATCCAATGAGCAGTTCTTC. This encodes CASSPHTSDDLSNEQFF. The sequence links TRBV7-4 to TRBJ2-1, and TRBD2 matches 7 of the central bases. Reading from cysteine to phenylalanine, the CDR3 counts 17 amino acids. The DNA shown is the 51-base CDR3, in frame from base 1. Germline trimming amounts to 5 bases on V and 6 bases on J, with 16 as the count of junction bases outside the gene matches. The germline V gene specifies SGHVT as CDR1 and SQSDAQ as CDR2.